One and the same sample provided the 5 T cell receptor beta chains below, sequenced in a study of cytomegalovirus exposure and HLA in healthy donors. The repertoire was sequenced with immunoSEQ multiplex PCR; TCRdb's copy has only in-frame clones and lacks some. The profile shows roughly 100,000 clones, 85% to 95% of them singletons. Sequenced: PBMCs. These receptors were obtained from a woman younger than 35 in good health and CMV-seronegative.

The V and J genes are TRBV19 and TRBJ2-1; D is perhaps TRBD2 (6 bases). The length of the CDR3 is 13 residues. The V gene lost 5 bases and the J gene lost 5 bases, with 10 bases spanning the gap. Germline V gene data show CDR1 as LNHDA and CDR2 as SQIVND (reference sequence). CDR3: CASSPSADNEQFF. CDR3 in DNA: TGTGCCAGTAGTCCTAGCGCCGACAATGAGCAGTTCTTC.

The chain couples TRBV6-6 to TRBJ2-3, with TRBD2 identical over 7 bases. Unmatched junction bases numbered 8, after V lost 2 bases and J lost 6 bases. The germline V gene has CDR1 MNHNY and CDR2 SVGAGI (reference sequence). There are 15 residues in the CDR3. The CDR3, as DNA: TGTGCCAGCAGTTACGGGGCAGGGCGGGAGGATACGCAGTATTTT. Translation: CASSYGAGREDTQYF.

The chain employs TRBV6-4 and TRBJ2-1, with TRBD2 as a possible D gene (6 bases). Germline V lookup: CDR1 MRHNA, CDR2 SNTAGT. This CDR3 spans 13 amino acids. The germline V and J ends were trimmed by 4 bases and 7 bases, with 11 bases remaining between them. The CDR3 region has the DNA TGTGCCAGCAGTGGGACGGGGGAAAATGAGCAGTTCTTC. Protein sequence: CASSGTGENEQFF.

V and J are TRBV9 and TRBJ1-2, with 8 bases that match TRBD1. Per the germline V gene, CDR1 is SGDLS and CDR2 is YYNGEE. The CDR3 length is 14 residues. The V gene end was trimmed by 3 bases and the J gene end by 7 bases; junction bases not matched to a gene: 8. The CDR3 loop reads CASSARGLGGGYTF. The CDR3 DNA reads as TGTGCCAGCAGCGCCAGGGGGCTGGGAGGTGGCTACACCTTC.

This sequence joins TRBV15 and TRBJ2-1; 11 bases match TRBD2. J gave up 3 bases and V 0 bases, and 7 bases lay outside the gene matches. The CDR3 is 18 residues long. Germline CDR1 and CDR2: LNHNV and YYDKDF (reference sequence). Here the CDR3 DNA reads TGTGCCACCAGCAGAGAGTCTAGCGGGAGGACGAACTACAATGAGCAGTTCTTC. Translation: CATSRESSGRTNYNEQFF.